Here is one T cell receptor beta chain with its context. This record belongs to a study of cytotoxic CD8 clonotypes in ibrutinib-treated CLL. The CDR3 spans 14 residues. The V segment lost 4 bases and the J segment 3 bases; nucleotides outside the gene matches: 4. Germline CDR1 SGHTA, CDR2 FQGNSA. Depth targeted 1 in 200,000 to 1 in 1 million T cells, averaging about 9.2x coverage per clonotype. The protocol was immunoSEQ multiplex PCR, while the TCRdb copy is restricted to in-frame clones and leaves out a portion. The table records about 200,000 clones, approximately 72% of them present only once. The chain employs TRBV7-2 and TRBJ2-7, with TRBD1 identical over 9 bases. The input for sequencing was PBMCs, taken after 24 months of ibrutinib treatment. The clonotype was recovered from a human donor with chronic lymphocytic leukemia. CDR3 in DNA: TGTGCCAGCAGCTCTGGGACAGGGTACTACGAGCAGTACTTC. Protein sequence: CASSSGTGYYEQYF.